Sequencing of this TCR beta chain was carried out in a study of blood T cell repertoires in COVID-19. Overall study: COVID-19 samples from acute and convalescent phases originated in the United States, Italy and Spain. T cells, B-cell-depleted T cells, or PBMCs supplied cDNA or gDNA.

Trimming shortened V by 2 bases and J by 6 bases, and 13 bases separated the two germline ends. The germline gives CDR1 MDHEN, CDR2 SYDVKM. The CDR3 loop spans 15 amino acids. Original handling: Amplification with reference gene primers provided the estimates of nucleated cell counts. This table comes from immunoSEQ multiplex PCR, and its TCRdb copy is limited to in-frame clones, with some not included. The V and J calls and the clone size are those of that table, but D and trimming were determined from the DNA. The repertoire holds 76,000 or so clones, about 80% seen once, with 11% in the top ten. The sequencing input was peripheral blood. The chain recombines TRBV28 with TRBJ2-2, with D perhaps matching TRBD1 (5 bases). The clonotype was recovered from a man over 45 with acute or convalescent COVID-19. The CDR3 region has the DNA TGTGCCAGCAGTTTAAAACAGGTCCTAGCCGGGGAGCTGTTTTTT. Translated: CASSLKQVLAGELFF.